This T cell receptor beta chain originates from a study of shared clonotypes between healthy human individuals (dated by TCRdb to 2019 to 2021). Notes on the research overall: The cohort comprised a couple of women and three men aged 18 to 49 years. For each donor, CD4 naive and CD4 memory were each run on three plates, CD8 naive on two plates, and CD8 memory on one plate. Blood TCR repertoires of 5 or 6 healthy adults were deeply sequenced to estimate repertoire size and the extent of clonotype sharing between individuals. To increase sequencing depth and limit assay-specific biases, TCR repertoire library preparation and sequencing were carried out by different laboratories using diverse techniques. Between about 0.8 and 8.9 billion PBMCs per donor were obtained by leukapheresis.

The study at large found these results: Sampling was restricted to blood, and TCR repertoires in tissue are likely to differ from TCR repertoires in blood. Compared with non-shared clonotypes, clonotypes shared by all four sorted-subset donors had higher generation probabilities. Across several donors, 4.5% to 6.5% of naive CD4, roughly 3.4% of naive CD8, around 2.5% of memory CD4, and 0.3% to 0.45% of memory CD8 clonotypes were shared. Even with the large sequencing depth, rarefaction of the sorted-subset datasets indicated that sequencing was incomplete. Because the study included a small number of donors, the genetic and exposure-history diversity represented was limited. Based on pairwise subsampling, the degree of clonotype sharing among donors was expected to be affected by sequencing depth. Naive subsets generally had larger estimated clonotype richness than memory subsets did.

Concerning this clone: Its antigen specificity is not known. There are no base qualities to consult, and no much larger clone falls within one base.

Donors were healthy HIV-negative adults with no recently reported acute infections or vaccinations. Only Caucasian adults living in Nashville, Tennessee, USA were represented among the donors. CD4+ T cells were enriched by magnetic negative selection; naive cells were then positively selected on CD45RA, and the negative fraction formed the memory subset. After blood collection by leukapheresis, PBMCs were isolated using Ficoll-Histopaque density gradient centrifugation and then cryopreserved in the vapor phase of liquid nitrogen. Purity and quantity of every magnetically sorted T cell population were checked by analytical flow cytometry. Genomic DNA was isolated from each sorted fraction and quantified by UV absorbance on a Nanodrop 2000c. Using the deep immunoSEQ assay, TCR CDR3 regions were amplified from genomic DNA by multiplex PCR. For each cell subset, the extracted genomic DNA was distributed evenly across all wells of several immunoSEQ 96-well plates, and each plate served as one replicate. Each replicate PCR for sorted subsets received approximately 200 ng genomic DNA, equal to roughly 30,000 T cell genomes. Purified libraries were quantified with a Qubit 3.0 fluorometer, sized on a Bioanalyzer 2100, and re-quantified with the KAPA Library Quantification kit. A separate single-read 150-cycle Illumina NextSeq 550 flow cell was used to sequence each immunoSEQ 96-well plate. On the study's bioinformatics: The immunoSEQ output contained only junctional sequences without quality scores, so filtering could not match that applied to full-length reads. To assign V/J genes and CDR3, sequences were annotated using PyIR, a Python wrapper for IgBLAST v1.9, with IMGT germline references. Reads were filtered out if the reads had weak V/J assignments (E-value above 1e-6), no CDR3, stop codons, out-of-frame junctions, or ambiguous translated residues. V3J clonotypes were defined as sequences sharing an identical inferred V gene, J gene, and CDR3 amino acid sequence. The percentage overlap between two repertoires was calculated by dividing the number of shared unique clonotypes by the size of the smaller repertoire. Repertoire richness was assessed with RTK rarefaction, the Chao1 estimator, and Recon v2.1 estimates of unobserved clonotypes. OLGA was used to compute generation probabilities for all TCRbeta clonotypes that the gDNA method yielded from a handful of donors. In its TCRdb copy, this immuneACCESS table keeps in-frame sequences only and misses some clones. Where compared with another copy, unresolved V genes explain less than half of these, and the others have no known cause. Clonal size and the V and J genes are those of that table, whereas D and trimming came from the DNA. This sample comprises about 960,000 clones, over 60% of them detected only once. The top ten clones comprise about 1.5% of the sample.

Sequencing was performed on memory CD4+ T cells sorted from blood. The sample's cell subset or site label, decoded: CD45RA-negative fraction. The receptor's source is a man between 18 and 35 years old in good health.

The CDR3: CASSLGGKTGTEKLFF. The nucleotide sequence is TGTGCCAGCAGCTTAGGGGGGAAAACGGGAACCGAAAAACTGTTTTTT. This sequence uses TRBV7-2 and TRBJ1-4; a tentative D call is TRBD1 (5 bases match). The germline V gene gives CDR1 as SGHTA and CDR2 as FQGNSA. Trimming at the junction amounts to 1 base on V and 8 bases on J, and the germline ends lie 17 bases apart. The cysteine opens and the phenylalanine closes a CDR3 of 16 amino acids. The read is trimmed to its CDR3 DNA, 48 bases read in frame from base 1.